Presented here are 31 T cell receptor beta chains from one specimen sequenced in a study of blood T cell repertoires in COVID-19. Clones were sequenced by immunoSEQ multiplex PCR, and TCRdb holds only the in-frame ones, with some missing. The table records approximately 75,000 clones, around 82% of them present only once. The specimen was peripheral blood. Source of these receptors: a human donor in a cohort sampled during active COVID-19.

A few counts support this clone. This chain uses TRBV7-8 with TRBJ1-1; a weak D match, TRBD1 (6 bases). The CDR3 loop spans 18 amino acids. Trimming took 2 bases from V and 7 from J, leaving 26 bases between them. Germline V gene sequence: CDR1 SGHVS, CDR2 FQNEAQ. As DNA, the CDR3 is TGTGCCAGCAGCTTACGGTACAGGGACAAATCTACTCTGGATGAAGCTTTCTTT. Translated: CASSLRYRDKSTLDEAFF.

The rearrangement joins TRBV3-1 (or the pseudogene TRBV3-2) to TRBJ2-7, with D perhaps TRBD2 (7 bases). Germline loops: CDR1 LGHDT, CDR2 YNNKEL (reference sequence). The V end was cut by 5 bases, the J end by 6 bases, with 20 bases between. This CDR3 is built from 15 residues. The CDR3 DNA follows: TGTGCCAGCAGCGGGTTGGTGGGGGGGGCCGGCGAGCAGTACTTC. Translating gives CASSGLVGGAGEQYF.

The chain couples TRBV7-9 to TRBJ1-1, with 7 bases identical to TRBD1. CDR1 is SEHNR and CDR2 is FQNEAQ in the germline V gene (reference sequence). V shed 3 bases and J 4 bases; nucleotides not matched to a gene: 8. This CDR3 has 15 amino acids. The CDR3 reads CASSLRQGEITEAFF. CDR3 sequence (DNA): TGTGCCAGCAGCTTGAGACAGGGCGAAATCACTGAAGCTTTCTTT.

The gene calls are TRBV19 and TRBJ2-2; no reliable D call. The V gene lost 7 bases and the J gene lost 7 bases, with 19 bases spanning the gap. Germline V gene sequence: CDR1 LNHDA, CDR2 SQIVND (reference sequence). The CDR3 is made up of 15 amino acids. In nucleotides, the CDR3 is TGTGCCAGTAAAATTGACTTGGCTTTGGTCGGGGAGCTGTTTTTT. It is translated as CASKIDLALVGELFF.

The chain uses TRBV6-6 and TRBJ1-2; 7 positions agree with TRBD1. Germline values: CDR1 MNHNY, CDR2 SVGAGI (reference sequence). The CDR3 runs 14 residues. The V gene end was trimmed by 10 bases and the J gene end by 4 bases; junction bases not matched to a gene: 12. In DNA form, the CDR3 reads TGTGCCACCCAAGATGGCAGGGGGGTCTATGGCTACACCTTC. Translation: CATQDGRGVYGYTF.

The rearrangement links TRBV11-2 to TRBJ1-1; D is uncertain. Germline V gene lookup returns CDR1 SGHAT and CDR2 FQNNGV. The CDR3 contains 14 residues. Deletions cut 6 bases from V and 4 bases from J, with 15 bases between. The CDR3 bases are TGTGCCAGCAGTGTGAGGATCGGGGTCACTGAAGCTTTCTTT. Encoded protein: CASSVRIGVTEAFF. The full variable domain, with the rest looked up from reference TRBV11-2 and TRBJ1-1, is EAGVAQSPRYKIIEKRQSVAFWCNPISGHATLYWYQQILGQGPKLLIQFQNNGVVDDSQLPKDRFSAERLKGVDSTLKIQPAKLEDSAVYLCASSVRIGVTEAFFGQGTRLTVV.

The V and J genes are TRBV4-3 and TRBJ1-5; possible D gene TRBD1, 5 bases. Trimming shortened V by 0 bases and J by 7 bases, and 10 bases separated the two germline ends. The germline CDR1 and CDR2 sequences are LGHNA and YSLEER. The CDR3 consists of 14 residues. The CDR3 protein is CASSQDSGGQPQHF. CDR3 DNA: TGCGCCAGCAGCCAAGATTCGGGGGGACAGCCCCAGCATTTT.

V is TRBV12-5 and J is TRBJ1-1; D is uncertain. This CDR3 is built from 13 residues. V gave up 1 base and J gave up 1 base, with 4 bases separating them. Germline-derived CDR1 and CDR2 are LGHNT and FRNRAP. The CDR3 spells CASGLAGNTEAFF. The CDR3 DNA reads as TGTGCTAGTGGTTTGGCGGGGAACACTGAAGCTTTCTTT.

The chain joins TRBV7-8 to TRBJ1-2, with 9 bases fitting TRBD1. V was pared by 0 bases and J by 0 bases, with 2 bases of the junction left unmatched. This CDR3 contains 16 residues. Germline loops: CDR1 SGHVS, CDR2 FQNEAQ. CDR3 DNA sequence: TGTGCCAGCAGCTTAGCGCGGACAGGGGCTAACTATGGCTACACCTTC. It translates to CASSLARTGANYGYTF.

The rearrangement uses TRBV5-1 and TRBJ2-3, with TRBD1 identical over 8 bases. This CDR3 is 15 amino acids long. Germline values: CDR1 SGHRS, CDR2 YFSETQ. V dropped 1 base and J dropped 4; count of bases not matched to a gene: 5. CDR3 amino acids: CASSLWTGPPDTQYF. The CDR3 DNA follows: TGCGCCAGCAGCTTGTGGACAGGGCCTCCAGATACGCAGTATTTT.

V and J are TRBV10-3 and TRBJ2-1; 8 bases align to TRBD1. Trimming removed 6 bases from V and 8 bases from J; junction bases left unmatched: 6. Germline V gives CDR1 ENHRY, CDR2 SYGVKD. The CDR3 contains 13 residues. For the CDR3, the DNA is TGTGCCATCAGCTACAGGGGGATCGATGAGCAGTTCTTC. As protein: CAISYRGIDEQFF.

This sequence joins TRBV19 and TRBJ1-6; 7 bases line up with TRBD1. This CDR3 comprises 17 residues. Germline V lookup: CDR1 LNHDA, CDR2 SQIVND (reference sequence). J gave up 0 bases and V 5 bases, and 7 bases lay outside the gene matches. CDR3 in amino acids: CASSAATGSSYNSPLHF. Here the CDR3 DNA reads TGTGCCAGTAGTGCAGCGACAGGGAGCTCCTATAATTCACCCCTCCACTTT.

The CDR3 loop is CASWSRGAHGGYTF. The DNA for the CDR3 is TGTGCCAGCTGGTCTCGGGGGGCTCATGGTGGCTACACCTTC. V usage is TRBV6-5 and J usage is TRBJ1-2; D perhaps matches TRBD1 (6 bases). Deletions cut 8 bases from V and 7 bases from J, with 20 bases between. Germline-derived CDR1 and CDR2 are MNHEY and SVGAGI. CDR3 length: 14 amino acids.

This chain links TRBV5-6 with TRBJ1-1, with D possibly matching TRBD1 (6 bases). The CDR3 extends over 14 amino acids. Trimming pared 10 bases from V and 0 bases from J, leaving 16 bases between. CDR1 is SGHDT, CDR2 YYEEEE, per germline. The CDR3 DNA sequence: TGTGCCCCGACCGGGACAACAATGAACACTGAAGCTTTCTTT. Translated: CAPTGTTMNTEAFF.

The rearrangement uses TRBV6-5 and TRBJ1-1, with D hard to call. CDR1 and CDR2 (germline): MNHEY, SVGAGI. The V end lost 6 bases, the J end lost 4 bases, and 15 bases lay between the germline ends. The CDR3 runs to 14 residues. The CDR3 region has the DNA TGTGCCAGCAGACAAGAGAGGGTCCCCACTGAAGCTTTCTTT. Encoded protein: CASRQERVPTEAFF.

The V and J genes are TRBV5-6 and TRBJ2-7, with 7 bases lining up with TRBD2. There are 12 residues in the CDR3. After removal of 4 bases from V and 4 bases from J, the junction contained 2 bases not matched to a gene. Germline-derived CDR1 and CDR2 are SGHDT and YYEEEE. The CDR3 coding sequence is TGTGCCAGCAGCCTGCGGGGGTACGAGCAGTACTTC. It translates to CASSLRGYEQYF.

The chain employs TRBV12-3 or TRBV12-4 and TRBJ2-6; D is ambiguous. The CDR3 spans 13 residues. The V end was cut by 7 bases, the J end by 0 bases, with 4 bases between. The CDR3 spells CASTLSGANVLTF. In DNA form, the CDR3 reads TGTGCCAGCACCCTCTCTGGGGCCAACGTCCTGACTTTC.

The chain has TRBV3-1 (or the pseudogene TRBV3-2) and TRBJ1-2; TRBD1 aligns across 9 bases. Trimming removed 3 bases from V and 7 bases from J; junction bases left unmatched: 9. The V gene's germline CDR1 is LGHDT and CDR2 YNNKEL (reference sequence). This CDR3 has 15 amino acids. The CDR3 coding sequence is TGTGCCAGCAGCCAGGGATCCGGGACAGGGTTTGGCTACACCTTC. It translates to CASSQGSGTGFGYTF.

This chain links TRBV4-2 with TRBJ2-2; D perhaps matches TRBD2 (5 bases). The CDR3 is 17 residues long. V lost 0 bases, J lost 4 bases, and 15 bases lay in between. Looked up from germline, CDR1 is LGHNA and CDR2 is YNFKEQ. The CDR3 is CASSQDLSRGFTGELFF. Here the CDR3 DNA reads TGTGCCAGCAGCCAAGATCTGTCTCGGGGATTCACCGGGGAGCTGTTTTTT.

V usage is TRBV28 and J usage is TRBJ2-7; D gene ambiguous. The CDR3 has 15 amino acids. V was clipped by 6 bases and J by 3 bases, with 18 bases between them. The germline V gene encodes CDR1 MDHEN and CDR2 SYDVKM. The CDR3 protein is CASRDRMQVHYEQYF. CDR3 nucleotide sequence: TGTGCCAGCAGAGATCGGATGCAGGTTCACTACGAGCAGTACTTC.

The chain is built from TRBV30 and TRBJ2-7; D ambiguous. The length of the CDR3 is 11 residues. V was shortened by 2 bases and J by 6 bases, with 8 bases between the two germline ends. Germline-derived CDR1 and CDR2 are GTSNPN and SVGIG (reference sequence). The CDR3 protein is CAWSLTGEQYF. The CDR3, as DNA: TGTGCCTGGAGTCTGACTGGCGAGCAGTACTTC.

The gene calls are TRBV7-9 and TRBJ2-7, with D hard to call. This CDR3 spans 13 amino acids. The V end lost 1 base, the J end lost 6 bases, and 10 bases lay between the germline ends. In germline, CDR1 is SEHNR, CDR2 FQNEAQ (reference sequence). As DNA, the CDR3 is TGTGCCAGCAGCTTAGGGTGGCCCTCCGAGCAGTACTTC. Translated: CASSLGWPSEQYF.

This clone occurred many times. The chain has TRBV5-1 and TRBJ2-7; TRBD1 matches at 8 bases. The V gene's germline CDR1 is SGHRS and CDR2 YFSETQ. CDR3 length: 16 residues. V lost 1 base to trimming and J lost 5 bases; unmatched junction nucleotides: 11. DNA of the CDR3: TGCGCCAGCAGCTTGTTTGTAAGGCAGGGGGCCGACGAGCAGTACTTC. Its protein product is CASSLFVRQGADEQYF.

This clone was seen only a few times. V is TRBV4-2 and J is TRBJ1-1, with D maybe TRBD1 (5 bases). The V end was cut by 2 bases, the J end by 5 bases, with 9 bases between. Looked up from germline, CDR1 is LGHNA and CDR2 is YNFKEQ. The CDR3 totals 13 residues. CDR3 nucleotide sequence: TGTGCCAGCAGCCAACAGGGCTGGACTGAAGCTTTCTTT. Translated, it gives CASSQQGWTEAFF.

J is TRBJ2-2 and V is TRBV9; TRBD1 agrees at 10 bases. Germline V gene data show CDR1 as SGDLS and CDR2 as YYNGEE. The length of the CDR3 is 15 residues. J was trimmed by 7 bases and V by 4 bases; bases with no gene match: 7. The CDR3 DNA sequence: TGTGCCAGCAGCACCAGACAGGGGGCTGGCGGGGAGCTGTTTTTT. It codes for CASSTRQGAGGELFF.

CDR3 amino acids: CASRQSGARYEQYF. The CDR3 region has the DNA TGCGCCAGCCGCCAGAGCGGGGCTAGGTACGAGCAGTACTTC. The V and J genes are TRBV5-1 and TRBJ2-7, with 7 bases lining up with TRBD2. The germline gives CDR1 SGHRS, CDR2 YFSETQ. Trimming removed 7 bases from V and 4 bases from J; junction bases left unmatched: 11. This CDR3 is 14 amino acids long. The whole variable domain, filled in from reference TRBV5-1 and TRBJ2-7, reads KAGVTQTPRYLIKTRGQQVTLSCSPISGHRSVSWYQQTPGQGLQFLFEYFSETQRNKGNFPGRFSGRQFSNSRSEMNVSTLELGDSALYLCASRQSGARYEQYFGPGTRLTVT.

CDR3 amino acids: CASSLVGTGDGYTF. CDR3 nucleotides: TGCGCCAGCAGCTTGGTCGGGACAGGGGACGGCTACACCTTC. This rearrangement joins TRBV5-1 to TRBJ1-2; TRBD1 aligns across 10 bases. From germline, CDR1 is SGHRS and CDR2 YFSETQ. The V and J ends lost 0 bases and 8 bases, in that order; junction bases with no gene match: 4. CDR3 length: 14 residues.

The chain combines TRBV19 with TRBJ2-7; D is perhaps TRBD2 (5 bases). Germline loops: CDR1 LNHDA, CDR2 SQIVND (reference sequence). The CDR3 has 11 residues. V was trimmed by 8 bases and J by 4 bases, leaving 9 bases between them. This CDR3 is CASAEGYEQYF. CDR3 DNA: TGTGCCAGTGCCGAGGGATACGAGCAGTACTTC.

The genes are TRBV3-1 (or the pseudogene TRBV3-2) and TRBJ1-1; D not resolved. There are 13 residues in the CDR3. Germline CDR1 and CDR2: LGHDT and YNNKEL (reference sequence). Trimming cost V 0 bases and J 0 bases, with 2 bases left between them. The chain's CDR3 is CASSQDLNTEAFF. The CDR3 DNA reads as TGTGCCAGCAGCCAAGACTTGAACACTGAAGCTTTCTTT.

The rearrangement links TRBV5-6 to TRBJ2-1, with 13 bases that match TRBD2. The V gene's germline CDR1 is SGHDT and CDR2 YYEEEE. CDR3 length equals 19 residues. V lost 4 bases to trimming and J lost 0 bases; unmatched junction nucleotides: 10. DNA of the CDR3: TGTGCCAGCAGCCGTAGACTAGCGGGGGGCCCTAGCTCCTACAATGAGCAGTTCTTC. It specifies CASSRRLAGGPSSYNEQFF.

The CDR3 reads CASSGRDTRGEQYF. The CDR3 DNA sequence: TGTGCCAGTAGCGGTCGGGACACACGGGGCGAGCAGTACTTC. The rearrangement uses TRBV19 and TRBJ2-7, with D perhaps TRBD1 (6 bases). Germline CDR1 LNHDA, CDR2 SQIVND (reference sequence). The CDR3 contains 14 residues. V was trimmed by 6 bases and J by 6 bases, leaving 18 bases between them. The whole variable domain, filled in from reference TRBV19 and TRBJ2-7, reads DGGITQSPKYLFRKEGQNVTLSCEQNLNHDAMYWYRQDPGQGLRLIYYSQIVNDFQKGDIAEGYSVSREKKESFPLTVTSAQKNPTAFYLCASSGRDTRGEQYFGPGTRLTVT.